This T cell receptor (beta chain) was obtained from a study of T-cell reconstitution after alpha-beta-depleted transplantation in children. A library of TCRbeta sequences, prepared with unique molecular identifiers, was generated. TCRdb analysed the PCR reads with MiXCR anew, one entry per CDR3 protein. The sample comprises around 600,000 distinct CDR3 sequences, roughly 15% of which are singletons, and about 1.1% rests with the top ten. The germline gives CDR1 MNHEY, CDR2 SMNVEV (reference sequence). V lost 4 bases, J lost 3 bases, and 9 bases lay in between. This CDR3 contains 14 residues. The sequencing used PBMCs from the stem cell graft donor, collected from the stem cell graft. The chain joins TRBV27 to TRBJ2-2, with D perhaps matching TRBD1 (5 bases). The sequence came from a human donor who donated a stem cell graft to a child with acute myeloid leukemia. The CDR3: CASSYRPYTGELFF. For the CDR3, the DNA is TGTGCCAGCAGTTACAGGCCTTACACCGGGGAGCTGTTTTTT.